This T cell receptor (beta chain) emerged from a study of cytomegalovirus exposure and HLA in healthy donors. Points from the study as a whole: Association of a missense DCLRE1C variant with TCR beta V- and J-gene trimming was reported in a later analysis. Accurate predictions that matched the HLA-A and HLA-B alleles of most subjects were reportedly made from TCR beta sequences.

The PCR made use of 60 Vbeta and 13 Jbeta primers. The protocol was immunoSEQ multiplex PCR, while the TCRdb copy is restricted to in-frame clones and leaves out a portion. Of roughly 84,000 clones detected, under 80% appear once; the ten largest clones hold approximately 6%. As for this clone: The antigen is not known.

In germline, CDR1 is WSHSY, CDR2 SAAADI. With V trimmed by 6 bases and J by 2 bases, 7 bases remained unmatched. CDR3 length equals 15 residues. V and J are TRBV10-2 and TRBJ2-7; 10 bases agree with TRBD2. This receptor was taken from a male donor in good health and CMV-seropositive. Sample: PBMCs. CDR3 nucleotides: TGCGCCAGCAGAGATAGCGGGAGGAGTGCCTACGAGCAGTACTTC. It translates to CASRDSGRSAYEQYF.